This TCR beta chain was obtained from a study of blood T cell repertoires in COVID-19. V dropped 6 bases and J dropped 6; count of bases not matched to a gene: 9. Germline lookup yields CDR1 SGHRS and CDR2 YFSETQ. The CDR3 covers 15 residues. Recovered Cohort 3 donors showed two negative PCRs, clearance, or symptom resolution. TCRdb's copy holds only in-frame clones and misses some; the assay was immunoSEQ multiplex PCR. The sample contains some 250,000 clones, approximately 85% of which appear only once. The sequenced sample was PBMCs or T cells enriched from blood (not recorded which). V and J are TRBV5-1 and TRBJ2-1; 10 nucleotides align to TRBD2. This sequence was found in a woman aged 45-59 years who had recovered from COVID-19. The CDR3 DNA sequence: TGCGCCAGCAACAGCCTAGCGGGAGTAAGCAATGAGCAGTTCTTC. It encodes CASNSLAGVSNEQFF.